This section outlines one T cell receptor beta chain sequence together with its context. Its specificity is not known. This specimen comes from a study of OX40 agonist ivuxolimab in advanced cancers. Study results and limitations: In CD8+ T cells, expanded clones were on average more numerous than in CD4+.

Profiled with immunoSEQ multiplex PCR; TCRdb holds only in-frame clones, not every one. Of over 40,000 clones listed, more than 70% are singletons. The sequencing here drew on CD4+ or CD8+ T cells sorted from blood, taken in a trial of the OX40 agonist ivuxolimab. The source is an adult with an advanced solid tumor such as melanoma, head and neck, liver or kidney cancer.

CDR3 amino acids: CASSTLTEYSNQPQHF. The CDR3 bases are TGTGCCAGTAGTACGCTGACGGAGTATAGCAATCAGCCCCAGCATTTT. The V call is TRBV19, the J call TRBJ1-5; no reliable D call. The germline gives CDR1 LNHDA, CDR2 SQIVND (reference sequence). CDR3 size: 16 residues. Deletions cut 4 bases from V and 0 bases from J, with 13 bases between.